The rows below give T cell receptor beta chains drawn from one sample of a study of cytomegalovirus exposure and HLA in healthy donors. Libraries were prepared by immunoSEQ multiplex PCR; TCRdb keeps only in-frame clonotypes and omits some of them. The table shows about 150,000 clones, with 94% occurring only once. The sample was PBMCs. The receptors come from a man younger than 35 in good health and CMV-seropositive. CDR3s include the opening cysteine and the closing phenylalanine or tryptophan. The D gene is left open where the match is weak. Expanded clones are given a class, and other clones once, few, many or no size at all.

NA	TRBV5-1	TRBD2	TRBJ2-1	CASSPGTSGIYNEQFF	TGCGCCAGCAGCCCCGGGACTAGCGGGATCTACAATGAGCAGTTCTTC
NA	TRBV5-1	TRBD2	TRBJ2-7	CASSYIAGGRNEQYF	TGCGCCAGCAGTTACATAGCGGGAGGGAGGAACGAGCAGTACTTC
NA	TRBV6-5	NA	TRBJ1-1	CASSRTGTTEAFF	TGTGCCAGCAGCCGAACAGGGACCACTGAAGCTTTCTTT
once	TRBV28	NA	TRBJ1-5	CASSRDRYQPQHF	TGTGCCAGCAGTAGAGACAGGTATCAGCCCCAGCATTTT
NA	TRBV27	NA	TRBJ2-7	CASAVQASSYEQYF	TGTGCCAGCGCCGTGCAAGCTAGCTCCTACGAGCAGTACTTC
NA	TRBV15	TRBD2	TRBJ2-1	CATSSPGLAGRSSYNEQFF	TGTGCCACCAGCAGCCCCGGACTAGCGGGACGAAGCTCCTACAATGAGCAGTTCTTC
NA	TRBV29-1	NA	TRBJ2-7	CSVPGEYEQYF	TGCAGCGTTCCGGGGGAGTACGAGCAGTACTTC
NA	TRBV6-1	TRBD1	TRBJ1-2	CASRVGQGRVSGYTF	TGTGCCAGCAGAGTGGGACAGGGCAGGGTTTCTGGCTACACCTTC
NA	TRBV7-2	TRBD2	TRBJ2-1	CASSLGLAGENEQFF	TGTGCCAGCAGCTTAGGTCTAGCGGGAGAGAATGAGCAGTTCTTC
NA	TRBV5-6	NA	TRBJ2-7	CASSLMIAERPDEQYF	TGTGCCAGCAGCTTGATGATAGCGGAGAGGCCTGACGAGCAGTACTTC
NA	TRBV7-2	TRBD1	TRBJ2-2	CASSAKGQLVALAGELFF	TGTGCCAGCAGCGCGAAGGGACAGTTGGTTGCCCTTGCCGGGGAGCTGTTTTTT
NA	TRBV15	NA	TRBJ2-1	CATSRDPDSYNEQFF	TGTGCCACCAGCAGGGACCCGGACAGTTACAATGAGCAGTTCTTC
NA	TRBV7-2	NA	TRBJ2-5	CASSPKVGSGGTFQETQYF	TGTGCCAGCAGCCCCAAAGTGGGATCCGGAGGGACTTTCCAAGAGACCCAGTACTTC
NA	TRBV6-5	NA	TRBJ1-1	CASSYSQGSTEAFF	TGTGCCAGCAGTTACTCACAGGGAAGCACTGAAGCTTTCTTT
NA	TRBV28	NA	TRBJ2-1	CASSPPIHYNYNEQFF	TGTGCCAGCAGTCCACCAATCCACTATAACTACAATGAGCAGTTCTTC
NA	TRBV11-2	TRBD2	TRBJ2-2	CASSSLQYSGKNTGELFF	TGTGCCAGCAGCTCCCTTCAGTATAGCGGGAAGAACACCGGGGAGCTGTTTTTT
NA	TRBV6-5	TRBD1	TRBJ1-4	CASSYQTGGKLFF	TGTGCCAGCAGTTACCAGACAGGGGGTAAACTGTTTTTT
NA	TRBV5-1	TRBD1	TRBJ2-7	CASSPRGSDTHEQYF	TGCGCCAGCAGCCCCAGGGGGTCGGATACCCACGAGCAGTACTTC
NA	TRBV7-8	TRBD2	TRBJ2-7	CASSFSGYEQYF	TGTGCCAGCAGCTTTAGCGGGTACGAGCAGTACTTC
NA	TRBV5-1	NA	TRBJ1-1	CASSLFGGNTEAFF	TGCGCCAGCAGCTTGTTCGGGGGTAACACTGAAGCTTTCTTT
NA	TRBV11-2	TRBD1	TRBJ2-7	CASSPIGGPTYYEQYF	TGTGCCAGCAGCCCTATAGGGGGCCCCACTTACTACGAGCAGTACTTC
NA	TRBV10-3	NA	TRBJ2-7	CAISEGGVRAHEQYF	TGTGCCATCAGTGAGGGCGGGGTCAGGGCCCACGAGCAGTACTTC
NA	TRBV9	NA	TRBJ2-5	CASSPRQEEETQYF	TGTGCCAGCAGCCCACGGCAGGAGGAAGAGACCCAGTACTTC